This T cell receptor beta chain was observed in a study of T cell repertoires in cytomegalovirus infection. Study-level results: The ex vivo response was dominated by HLA-C-restricted CMV-specific TCR beta clonotypes. Carriers of CMV plus the relevant HLA were identified by cumulative public TCR beta family frequency.

About this clonotype itself: The antigen remains undetermined.

In TCRdb, the reads were re-called with MiXCR into one record per CDR3 protein. The table lists some 920,000 distinct CDR3 sequences, more than 25% of them singletons. The source of this sequence is a human donor in good health (CMV status not recorded). Some clones in this sample may be carry-over from other donors' samples. This sample comprised cultured CD8+ T cells from PBMCs, obtained from culture after CMV antigen stimulation.

The CDR3 DNA sequence: TGTGCCAGCAGCTTGAAGGGGGAAGACACTGAAGCTTTCTTT. Its protein is CASSLKGEDTEAFF. The V gene is TRBV11-3, the J gene TRBJ1-1; tentative D call: TRBD1 (6 bases). Trimming removed 3 bases at V and 3 bases at J, with 11 bases between. The CDR3 contains 14 residues. CDR1 is SGHNT and CDR2 is YENEEA in the germline V gene.